One and the same sample provided the 32 T cell receptor beta chains below, sequenced in a study of cytomegalovirus exposure and HLA in healthy donors. PCR primers comprised 60 Vbeta and 13 Jbeta primers. Assay used: immunoSEQ multiplex PCR; TCRdb lists only in-frame clones, some missing. This table has about 98,000 clones, roughly 81% appearing once. The sample consisted of PBMCs. The receptors here all came from a man aged 40-55 years in good health and CMV-seronegative.

The rearrangement joins TRBV18 to TRBJ1-1; 11 nucleotides agree with TRBD1. The CDR3 consists of 16 residues. CDR1 and CDR2 from the germline V gene are KGHSH and LQKENI. The junction had 4 bases not matched to a gene; V was cut back by 3 bases and J by 1 base. The CDR3 DNA reads TGTGCCAGCTCACCCGGACAGGGGGCTCGGAACACTGAAGCTTTCTTT. This gives the protein CASSPGQGARNTEAFF.

CDR3 protein: CASSLKFYEQYF. CDR3 DNA sequence: TGTGCCAGCAGTCTCAAGTTCTACGAGCAGTACTTC. This chain joins TRBV28 and TRBJ2-5; no definite D call. The end of the DNA fits TRBJ2-7 better, so the J call may be wrong. The CDR3 sequence is 12 residues long. Germline CDR1 and CDR2: MDHEN and SYDVKM.

The chain recombines TRBV5-1 with TRBJ1-2, with 7 bases identical to TRBD1. V dropped 5 bases and J dropped 4; count of bases not matched to a gene: 11. The germline V gene has CDR1 SGHRS and CDR2 YFSETQ. The CDR3 has 15 amino acids. This CDR3 reads CASSPGTAFFYGYTF. CDR3 nucleotide sequence: TGCGCCAGCAGTCCCGGGACAGCTTTTTTCTATGGCTACACCTTC. The full variable domain, with the rest looked up from reference TRBV5-1 and TRBJ1-2, is KAGVTQTPRYLIKTRGQQVTLSCSPISGHRSVSWYQQTPGQGLQFLFEYFSETQRNKGNFPGRFSGRQFSNSRSEMNVSTLELGDSALYLCASSPGTAFFYGYTFGSGTRLTVV.

The chain couples TRBV7-9 to TRBJ2-3; no reliable D call. The germline CDR1 and CDR2 sequences are SEHNR and FQNEAQ (reference sequence). Trimming left V 5 bases short and J 5 bases short, with 11 bases between. This CDR3 comprises 13 residues. CDR3 sequence (DNA): TGTGCCAGCAGCGCACTACCGCAAGATACGCAGTATTTT. It specifies CASSALPQDTQYF.

The chain employs TRBV7-6 and TRBJ2-5; D gene uncertain. The V and J ends lost 0 bases and 5 bases respectively, with 7 bases between them. This CDR3 has 13 amino acids. The germline CDR1 and CDR2 sequences are SGHVS and FNYEAQ. For the CDR3, the DNA is TGTGCCAGCAGCTTAGCATTATTGGAGACCCAGTACTTC. Translated: CASSLALLETQYF.

V gene TRBV7-3 combines with J gene TRBJ2-7; TRBD1 might be the D (5 bases). CDR3 length: 12 residues. V lost 8 bases, J lost 6 bases, and 14 bases lay in between. The germline CDR1 and CDR2 sequences are SGHTA and FQGTGA. The CDR3: CASSSGNGEQYF. In DNA form, the CDR3 reads TGTGCCAGCTCCTCAGGGAATGGCGAGCAGTACTTC.

The rearrangement uses TRBV27 and TRBJ2-2; D possibly corresponds to TRBD2 (5 bases). The CDR3 extends over 17 amino acids. The V gene lost 5 bases and the J gene lost 6 bases, with 22 bases spanning the gap. Germline assignment: CDR1 MNHEY and CDR2 SMNVEV (reference sequence). CDR3 nucleotide sequence: TGTGCCAGCAGTAGGAACCCCTGGGAGCGCCTAGCCGGGGAGCTGTTTTTT. It specifies CASSRNPWERLAGELFF.

This clone was found once. The rearrangement joins TRBV6-1 to TRBJ1-5, with 7 bases lining up with TRBD1. V trimming: 6 bases; J trimming: 4 bases; junction bases outside the gene matches: 6. CDR1 MNHNS and CDR2 SASEGT come from the germline V gene. CDR3 size: 14 residues. The CDR3 bases are TGTGCCAGCAGACCCGGGACAGCTAATCAGCCCCAGCATTTT. Translating it yields CASRPGTANQPQHF.

The chain employs TRBV7-3 and TRBJ2-7, with a possible D match to TRBD2 (6 bases). The CDR3 length is 15 residues. Germline CDR1 is SGHTA and CDR2 is FQGTGA. V was pared by 3 bases and J by 3 bases, with 15 bases between. This CDR3 reads CASSLATGGDYEQYF. The CDR3 bases are TGTGCCAGCAGCTTGGCCACTGGCGGGGACTACGAGCAGTACTTC.

The rearrangement joins TRBV2 to TRBJ2-7, with 11 bases lining up with TRBD1. This CDR3 contains 16 residues. The junction had 11 bases not matched to a gene; V was cut back by 7 bases and J by 3 bases. Germline V gene lookup returns CDR1 SNHLY and CDR2 FYNNEI. Here the CDR3 DNA reads TGTGCCAGCACCACCCTTCCGGGGACAGGGGGCTACGAGCAGTACTTC. Amino acids: CASTTLPGTGGYEQYF.

V and J are TRBV5-1 and TRBJ2-1; the D gene is possibly TRBD1 (5 bases). The V end was cut by 0 bases, the J end by 3 bases, with 13 bases between. CDR3 length: 16 amino acids. The germline CDR1 and CDR2 sequences are SGHRS and YFSETQ. The CDR3 DNA is TGCGCCAGCAGCTTGGTTTCAAGGGGTGGCTACAATGAGCAGTTCTTC. Translation gives CASSLVSRGGYNEQFF.

On this clone: The CDR3 does not end in the conserved phenylalanine or tryptophan, so this is likely a read error. Because the CDR3's place on the DNA is in doubt, the DNA is left out and the CDR3 is given as listed by TCRdb. V is TRBV20-1 and J is TRBJ1-2; TRBD1, the D gene given by the table, was not confirmed from the DNA. The CDR3 spans 11 amino acids, including both terminal residues. The germline CDR1 and CDR2 sequences are DFQATT and SNEGSKA (reference sequence). The CDR3 here is CSANSRDRVLI.

The chain carries TRBV4-1 and TRBJ1-6; D is possibly TRBD1 (6 bases). V was cut by 5 bases and J by 14 bases, with 13 bases left in between. Per the germline V gene, CDR1 is MGHRA and CDR2 is YSYEKL. This CDR3 has 12 amino acids. The CDR3 is CASSSPGETLHF. In nucleotides, the CDR3 is TGCGCCAGCAGCAGTCCAGGGGAAACCCTCCACTTT.

This chain joins TRBV5-1 and TRBJ2-7; 11 nucleotides align to TRBD1. In germline, CDR1 is SGHRS, CDR2 YFSETQ. V was clipped by 0 bases and J by 5 bases; unmatched bases: 7. There are 16 residues in the CDR3. The CDR3 sequence is CASSLAGTGGSDEQYF. The CDR3 DNA follows: TGCGCCAGCAGCTTGGCAGGGACAGGGGGATCGGACGAGCAGTACTTC.

The chain carries TRBV28 and TRBJ2-7; TRBD1 matches 10 bases. This CDR3 spans 15 amino acids. Germline assignment: CDR1 MDHEN and CDR2 SYDVKM. The junction had 7 bases not matched to a gene; V was cut back by 6 bases and J by 2 bases. CDR3 in amino acids: CASRTPGQGTYEQYF. In nucleotides, the CDR3 is TGTGCCAGCAGGACTCCGGGACAGGGGACCTACGAGCAGTACTTC.

This chain links TRBV6-5 with TRBJ1-5; D possibly corresponds to TRBD1 (5 bases). V was clipped by 6 bases and J by 2 bases, with 8 bases between them. CDR1 is MNHEY and CDR2 is SVGAGI in the germline V gene. The CDR3 contains 13 residues. CDR3 in DNA: TGTGCCAGCAGGCTAGGGGGCAATCAGCCCCAGCATTTT. Translating it yields CASRLGGNQPQHF.

The rearrangement joins TRBV28 to TRBJ1-2, with a weak D call TRBD1 (6 bases). The CDR3 contains 14 residues. Trimming left V 4 bases short and J 2 bases short, with 11 bases between. Looked up from germline, CDR1 is MDHEN and CDR2 is SYDVKM. The CDR3 bases are TGTGCCAGCAGTTCGGCACAGGGAAACTATGGCTACACCTTC. It translates to CASSSAQGNYGYTF.

The gene calls are TRBV6-1 and TRBJ2-7; 7 bases align to TRBD1. CDR3 length: 15 amino acids. After removal of 7 bases from V and 2 bases from J, the junction contained 11 bases not matched to a gene. CDR1 and CDR2 (germline): MNHNS, SASEGT. CDR3 amino acids: CASNPHRDSAYEQYF. As DNA, the CDR3 is TGTGCCAGCAATCCGCACCGGGACAGTGCCTACGAGCAGTACTTC.

This chain uses TRBV28 with TRBJ1-5; TRBD1 is a possible D gene (6 bases). This CDR3 spans 16 amino acids. With 5 bases removed from V and 2 bases from J, the gap between germline ends came to 16 bases. Germline V gene lookup returns CDR1 MDHEN and CDR2 SYDVKM. CDR3 DNA: TGTGCCAGCAGTAAAATACTCAGGGGCCGCAATCAGCCCCAGCATTTT. Translation gives CASSKILRGRNQPQHF.

The chain couples TRBV2 to TRBJ2-3, with D perhaps matching TRBD2 (5 bases). The V gene's germline CDR1 is SNHLY and CDR2 FYNNEI. The CDR3 runs to 11 residues. V lost 5 bases to trimming and J lost 14 bases, with 14 bases between them. The CDR3 DNA reads as TGTGCCAGCAGTTCGGACTCAGCTCGGTATTTT. This encodes CASSSDSARYF. Full variable domain (remainder filled in from reference TRBV2 and TRBJ2-3): EPEVTQTPSHQVTQMGQEVILRCVPISNHLYFYWYRQILGQKVEFLVSFYNNEISEKSEIFDDQFSVERPDGSNFTLKIRSTKLEDSAMYFCASSSDSARYFGPGTRLTVL.

CDR3 protein: CASSSLPVYREANYGYTF. In nucleotides, the CDR3 is TGTGCCAGCAGCTCCCTACCGGTTTACAGGGAAGCTAACTATGGCTACACCTTC. The chain employs TRBV11-2 and TRBJ1-2; maybe TRBD1 (6 bases). The germline CDR1 and CDR2 sequences are SGHAT and FQNNGV. This CDR3 is 18 amino acids long. V was shortened by 4 bases and J by 0 bases, with 21 bases between the two germline ends. Full variable domain (remainder filled in from reference TRBV11-2 and TRBJ1-2): EAGVAQSPRYKIIEKRQSVAFWCNPISGHATLYWYQQILGQGPKLLIQFQNNGVVDDSQLPKDRFSAERLKGVDSTLKIQPAKLEDSAVYLCASSSLPVYREANYGYTFGSGTRLTVV.

J is TRBJ2-2 and V is TRBV7-6; 8 bases match TRBD2. CDR1 and CDR2 from the germline V gene are SGHVS and FNYEAQ. After removal of 3 bases from V and 3 bases from J, the junction contained 6 bases not matched to a gene. The CDR3 loop spans 16 amino acids. CDR3 nucleotides: TGTGCCAGCAGCTTCGAAGCGGGGGCGTACACCGGGGAGCTGTTTTTT. As protein: CASSFEAGAYTGELFF.

The table lists this clone with a count of one. The chain uses TRBV7-9 and TRBJ1-5, with 9 nucleotides matching TRBD1. This CDR3 is 15 amino acids long. Germline V lookup: CDR1 SEHNR, CDR2 FQNEAQ (reference sequence). V shed 0 bases and J 6 bases; nucleotides not matched to a gene: 3. The CDR3 sequence is CASSLATGGSQPQHF. In nucleotides, the CDR3 is TGTGCCAGCAGCTTAGCAACAGGGGGCAGTCAGCCCCAGCATTTT.

The V gene is TRBV5-6, the J gene TRBJ1-1, with D possibly matching TRBD1 (5 bases). From germline, CDR1 is SGHDT and CDR2 YYEEEE. V shed 0 bases and J shed 0 bases, with 12 bases lying between them. There are 16 residues in the CDR3. The CDR3 DNA is TGTGCCAGCAGCTTGGTAGGCAGGGACTTGAACACTGAAGCTTTCTTT. Translating gives CASSLVGRDLNTEAFF.

Only one count was recorded for this clone. V is TRBV9 and J is TRBJ2-5; 8 bases align to TRBD2. The J segment lost 0 bases and the V segment lost 0 bases, leaving 7 bases of the junction unmatched. This CDR3 spans 17 amino acids. Per the germline V gene, CDR1 is SGDLS and CDR2 is YYNGEE. CDR3 residues: CASSVGKSSGYQETQYF. In nucleotides, the CDR3 is TGTGCCAGCAGCGTAGGAAAGTCTAGCGGGTACCAAGAGACCCAGTACTTC.

The chain combines TRBV7-2 with TRBJ1-2; 7 bases line up with TRBD1. The trim removed 6 bases at V and 6 bases at J, leaving 7 bases unmatched. The CDR3 runs 13 residues. Germline V gene data show CDR1 as SGHTA and CDR2 as FQGNSA. The CDR3 region is CASSADRVHGYTF. Written as DNA, the CDR3 is TGTGCCAGCAGTGCCGACAGGGTACATGGCTACACCTTC.

This clone was seen only a few times. The rearrangement uses TRBV7-9 and TRBJ2-6, with D maybe TRBD2 (5 bases). From germline, CDR1 is SEHNR and CDR2 FQNEAQ (reference sequence). This CDR3 has 15 residues. Trimming removed 5 bases at V and 2 bases at J, with 10 bases between. Written as DNA, the CDR3 is TGTGCCAGCAGCGGAGGAGCGCCTGGGGCCAACGTCCTGACTTTC. Translation gives CASSGGAPGANVLTF.

The chain uses TRBV28 and TRBJ1-1; D might be TRBD1 (5 bases). V was trimmed by 5 bases and J by 11 bases, leaving 21 bases between them. The CDR3 length is 14 residues. Germline V gives CDR1 MDHEN, CDR2 SYDVKM. The CDR3, as DNA: TGTGCCAGCAGTGCGCCCGGGGGGTCGAAGAACGCTTTCTTT. Encoded protein: CASSAPGGSKNAFF.

The chain joins TRBV7-9 to TRBJ1-1; TRBD1 matches at 8 bases. Germline CDR1 reads SEHNR; CDR2 reads FQNEAQ (reference sequence). Losses at the gene ends were 4 bases for V and 11 bases for J; bases not matched to a gene: 6. This CDR3 comprises 12 residues. CDR3 loop: CASSYLQGDAFF. The CDR3 DNA follows: TGTGCCAGCAGCTACCTACAGGGGGACGCTTTCTTT.

The J gene is TRBJ1-5, the V gene TRBV19, with D unclear. This CDR3 spans 13 amino acids. Trimming shortened V by 11 bases and J by 3 bases, and 14 bases separated the two germline ends. Per germline, CDR1 LNHDA and CDR2 SQIVND (reference sequence). CDR3 DNA sequence: TGTGCCGCCTCAGAGGTATTCAATCAGCCCCAGCATTTT. The encoded protein is CAASEVFNQPQHF.

The V and J genes are TRBV9 and TRBJ2-2; no reliable D call. V lost 1 base, J lost 0 bases, and 7 bases lay in between. In germline, CDR1 is SGDLS, CDR2 YYNGEE. The CDR3 sequence is 15 residues long. CDR3 sequence reads: CASSVFASNTGELFF. The CDR3 nucleotides are TGTGCCAGCAGCGTATTCGCGTCGAACACCGGGGAGCTGTTTTTT.

The chain recombines TRBV29-1 with TRBJ1-1; D might be TRBD1 (6 bases). This CDR3 region has 14 residues. Trimming stripped 3 bases from V and 3 bases from J, with 14 bases between. Germline V lookup: CDR1 SQVTM, CDR2 ANQGSEA. The chain's CDR3 is CSVDLQGRDTEAFF. The CDR3 region has the DNA TGCAGCGTTGATTTACAGGGAAGGGACACTGAAGCTTTCTTT.